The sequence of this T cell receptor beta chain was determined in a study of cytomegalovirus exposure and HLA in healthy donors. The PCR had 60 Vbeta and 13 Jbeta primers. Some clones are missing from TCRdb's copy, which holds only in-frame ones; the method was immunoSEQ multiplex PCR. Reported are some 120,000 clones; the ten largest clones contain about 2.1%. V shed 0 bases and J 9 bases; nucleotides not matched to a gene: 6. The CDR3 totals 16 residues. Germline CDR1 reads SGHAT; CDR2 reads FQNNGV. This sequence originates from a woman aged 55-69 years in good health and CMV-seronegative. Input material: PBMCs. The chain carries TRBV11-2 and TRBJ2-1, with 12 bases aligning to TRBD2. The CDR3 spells CASSLDPSGGAGEQFF. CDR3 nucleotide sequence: TGTGCCAGCAGCTTAGACCCTAGCGGGGGGGCCGGTGAGCAGTTCTTC.